The 10 T cell receptor beta chains listed next were all sequenced from one sample in a study of response to subunit inactivated influenza vaccine. TCRdb reanalysed the RT-PCR reads using MiXCR and keeps one entry per CDR3 protein. The sample has a few hundred thousand distinct CDR3 sequences, approximately 7.7% seen once; the top ten hold roughly 14%. This sample comprised PBMCs from blood, obtained about 24 months after vaccination. The origin of the receptors is a man between 50 and 69 years old who received an inactivated influenza vaccine.

In DNA form, the CDR3 reads TGCAGTGCTCCTCTAGCGGGGGGCGGGGATGAGCAGTTCTTC. This gives the protein CSAPLAGGGDEQFF. The rearrangement links TRBV20-1 to TRBJ2-1; 11 positions match TRBD2. Germline CDR1 is DFQATT and CDR2 is SNEGSKA (reference sequence). V was clipped by 5 bases and J by 8 bases; unmatched bases: 8. This CDR3 region has 14 residues.

The rearrangement joins TRBV20-1 to TRBJ2-5; D remains ambiguous. Germline CDR1 DFQATT, CDR2 SNEGSKA (reference sequence). Trimming removed 6 bases at V and 2 bases at J, with 10 bases between. The CDR3 runs to 12 residues. The CDR3 here is CSAELLQETQYF. The CDR3 nucleotides read TGCAGTGCGGAACTACTTCAAGAGACCCAGTACTTC.

This clonotype appeared a few times. The gene calls are TRBV5-1 and TRBJ2-5, with 8 bases that match TRBD1. The ends lost 7 bases at V and 3 bases at J; junction bases unmatched: 5. The CDR3 extends over 13 amino acids. Germline V gene lookup returns CDR1 SGHRS and CDR2 YFSETQ. The CDR3 region has the DNA TGCGCCAGCGGGCCGGGACAGGAAGAGACCCAGTACTTC. Translation gives CASGPGQEETQYF.

This clonotype came up a few times. The V and J genes are TRBV12-3 or TRBV12-4 and TRBJ1-1, with 10 bases that match TRBD1. This CDR3 has 12 amino acids. Unmatched junction bases numbered 3, after V lost 8 bases and J lost 6 bases. CDR3 bases: TGTGCCAGCGGACAGGGGGTCGCTGAAGCTTTCTTT. This gives the protein CASGQGVAEAFF.

This rearrangement joins TRBV2 to TRBJ1-1; 12 bases match TRBD1. Trimming at V came to 4 bases and at J to 1 base, leaving 4 bases not matched to a gene. Germline V gene lookup returns CDR1 SNHLY and CDR2 FYNNEI. The CDR3 extends over 16 amino acids. CDR3 coding DNA: TGTGCCAGCAGTGGGGACAGGGGGCGCGGGAACACTGAAGCTTTCTTT. Its protein product is CASSGDRGRGNTEAFF.

The chain links TRBV7-2 to TRBJ2-5; D is possibly TRBD1 (6 bases). CDR3 length: 14 amino acids. The germline V gene has CDR1 SGHTA and CDR2 FQGNSA. Trimming removed 5 bases at V and 2 bases at J, with 12 bases between. DNA for the CDR3: TGTGCCAGCAGCCCAGACAGGAGTCAAGAGACCCAGTACTTC. Translating gives CASSPDRSQETQYF.

This clonotype was observed a few times. The chain carries TRBV29-1 and TRBJ1-1; 8 bases agree with TRBD1. Germline CDR1 reads SQVTM; CDR2 reads ANQGSEA. The length of the CDR3 is 12 residues. The J segment lost 4 bases and the V segment lost 7 bases, leaving 5 bases of the junction unmatched. CDR3 DNA: TGCAGCGCGGACAGGGATGGCACTGAAGCTTTCTTT. The encoded protein is CSADRDGTEAFF.

The V gene is TRBV20-1, the J gene TRBJ1-1, with D uncertain. This CDR3 has 14 residues. Trimming took 2 bases from V and 4 from J, leaving 14 bases between them. The germline V gene has CDR1 DFQATT and CDR2 SNEGSKA (reference sequence). This chain's CDR3 is CSARHAVFGTEAFF. The DNA of the CDR3 is TGCAGTGCTAGACACGCGGTATTCGGCACTGAAGCTTTCTTT.

The chain carries TRBV4-3 and TRBJ2-5; the D call may be TRBD1 or TRBD2 (6 bases each). Germline loops: CDR1 LGHNA, CDR2 YSLEER. CDR3 length: 15 residues. Trimming took off 0 bases at V and 4 bases at J, with 12 bases between the two ends. CDR3 loop: CASSQDTGAGETQYF. The CDR3 nucleotides read TGCGCCAGCAGCCAAGATACGGGGGCTGGAGAGACCCAGTACTTC.

This clonotype showed up just a few times. The chain carries TRBV6-5 and TRBJ2-7; 7 bases map to TRBD1. V was clipped by 0 bases and J by 2 bases; unmatched bases: 7. The CDR3 is made up of 16 amino acids. In germline, CDR1 is MNHEY, CDR2 SVGAGI. Here the CDR3 reads CASSYSRDRGTYEQYF. CDR3 bases: TGTGCCAGCAGTTACTCCCGGGACAGAGGAACCTACGAGCAGTACTTC.